One T cell receptor beta chain is described in this entry. The specificity of this receptor is unknown. The sample holds no much larger clone one base away, and base qualities are not on file. This sample is drawn from a study of tumour-infiltrating T cells in Burkitt lymphoma (dated by TCRdb to 2020 to 2022). Background on the whole study: All epidemiological subtypes of Burkitt lymphoma were represented in the cohort, which was made up of around 75 patients. TCR repertoire data were compared against clinical outcome, and productive clonality predicted overall survival and progression-free survival independently of established prognostic factors such as age at diagnosis. Points the paper makes about the study in general: Several public clonotypes were found to be shared across numerous Burkitt lymphoma patients, which suggests a shared tumour neoantigen selection that is absent from diffuse large B-cell lymphoma.

The library came from the immunoSEQ multiplex PCR assay. TCRdb mirrors the immuneACCESS table, restricted to in-frame sequences. Some clones are absent from its copies; in checked studies, under half trace to an unresolved V gene, and the reason for the others is unknown. The sample table shows some 2,100 clones, and around 15% are seen once. The ten largest account for around 9% of the sample. There are 15 amino acids in the CDR3, from cysteine to phenylalanine inclusive. Of all the DNA, just the CDR3 is kept, 45 bases in frame from base 1. Unmatched junction bases come to 6, with V trimmed by 1 base and J by 5 bases. Reading the germline V gene gives CDR1 SGHVS and CDR2 FNYEAQ.

Material for sequencing was tumor tissue from a relapse. Recombination linked TRBV7-6 to TRBJ2-5, with TRBD1 matching 8 junction bases. The receptor was derived from a human donor with relapsed Burkitt lymphoma. The DNA sequence follows: TGTGCCAGCAGCTTAGGTCGGGACAGGTACGAGACCCAGTACTTC. Translated, this gives CASSLGRDRYETQYF.